A single sample is the source of the 26 T cell receptor beta chains below, sequenced in a study of T cell responses to AZD1222 COVID-19 vaccine. Sequencing used immunoSEQ multiplex PCR; TCRdb keeps in-frame clones, though not all of them. The table shows 140,000 to 150,000 clones, with roughly 90% occurring only once. Sequenced here: peripheral blood, sampled 28 days after the second dose of the MenACWY control vaccine. All receptors come from an adult who received the MenACWY meningococcal vaccine as a control.

The chain carries TRBV30 and TRBJ1-5; no definite D call. The CDR3 consists of 14 residues. Trimming took off 6 bases at V and 2 bases at J, with 14 bases between the two ends. Germline CDR1 and CDR2: GTSNPN and SVGIG (reference sequence). The CDR3 DNA reads TGTGCCTGTACTCCGGGTCGGGGCAATCAGCCCCAGCATTTT. It is translated as CACTPGRGNQPQHF.

The CDR3 coding sequence is TGCGCCAGCAGCTTGGCCGGACAGGCTAGGGAGACCCAGTACTTC. As protein: CASSLAGQARETQYF. The rearrangement joins TRBV5-1 to TRBJ2-5; TRBD1 matches 7 bases. Unmatched junction bases numbered 7, after V lost 0 bases and J lost 5 bases. Per the germline V gene, CDR1 is SGHRS and CDR2 is YFSETQ. The CDR3 contains 15 residues.

The chain carries TRBV19 and TRBJ1-5; no clear D. The V gene lost 4 bases and the J gene lost 3 bases, with 13 bases spanning the gap. Germline loops: CDR1 LNHDA, CDR2 SQIVND (reference sequence). This CDR3 is built from 15 residues. The chain's CDR3 is CASSNSNTPNQPQHF. The CDR3 DNA follows: TGTGCCAGTAGTAATTCAAACACCCCCAATCAGCCCCAGCATTTT.

The DNA of the CDR3 is TGTGCCAGCAGTGTGTCGGGGAAATTCACAGATACGCAGTATTTT. Protein: CASSVSGKFTDTQYF. The chain is built from TRBV2 and TRBJ2-3; D possibly corresponds to TRBD2 (5 bases). Germline V gene sequence: CDR1 SNHLY, CDR2 FYNNEI. The CDR3 sequence is 15 residues long. V dropped 4 bases and J dropped 2 bases, with 13 bases sitting between them.

This clone was seen once. The chain couples TRBV19 to TRBJ1-2, with a possible D match to TRBD1 (5 bases). The V end lost 6 bases, the J end lost 0 bases, and 11 bases lay between the germline ends. This CDR3 spans 14 amino acids. Per the germline V gene, CDR1 is LNHDA and CDR2 is SQIVND (reference sequence). The CDR3 DNA reads as TGTGCCAGTAGGGTCCAGGGTTCTAACTATGGCTACACCTTC. Translated, it gives CASRVQGSNYGYTF. The full variable domain, its missing parts supplied by reference TRBV19 and TRBJ1-2, is DGGITQSPKYLFRKEGQNVTLSCEQNLNHDAMYWYRQDPGQGLRLIYYSQIVNDFQKGDIAEGYSVSREKKESFPLTVTSAQKNPTAFYLCASRVQGSNYGYTFGSGTRLTVV.

Within the sample, this clone is medium-sized. This chain connects TRBV19 to TRBJ2-7; D remains unclear. V lost 1 base and J 3 bases, leaving 7 bases between the germline ends. This CDR3 region has 13 residues. CDR1 is LNHDA, CDR2 SQIVND, per germline (reference sequence). Here the CDR3 DNA reads TGTGCCAGTAGTATAGGAAGGGTCTACGAGCAGTACTTC. Amino acids: CASSIGRVYEQYF.

The chain recombines TRBV2 with TRBJ1-5; D unclear. This CDR3 spans 13 amino acids. Germline CDR1 is SNHLY and CDR2 is FYNNEI. Trimming stripped 5 bases from V and 5 bases from J, with 10 bases between. As DNA, the CDR3 is TGTGCCAGCAGTAAGACGGCGGATCAGCCCCAGCATTTT. Its protein is CASSKTADQPQHF.

The chain combines TRBV2 with TRBJ1-1, with D possibly TRBD1 on 6 matching bases. V lost 4 bases to trimming and J lost 8 bases, with 14 bases between them. The CDR3 contains 13 residues. CDR1 is SNHLY, CDR2 FYNNEI, per germline. CDR3 in amino acids: CASSGRGYSEAFF. The DNA of the CDR3 is TGTGCCAGCAGTGGGAGGGGGTATTCCGAAGCTTTCTTT.

This chain links TRBV6-5 with TRBJ1-4; D unresolved. Germline loops: CDR1 MNHEY, CDR2 SVGAGI. The CDR3 has 14 amino acids. The ends were cut back, 2 bases at V and 4 bases at J, with 8 bases in the middle. CDR3 residues: CASSYRSGNEKLFF. The CDR3 DNA sequence: TGTGCCAGCAGTTACAGGAGCGGTAATGAAAAACTGTTTTTT.

CDR3 bases: TGTGCCAGCAGCTTAAGGGTATCGGGCTACGAGCAGTACTTC. It is translated as CASSLRVSGYEQYF. The V gene is TRBV7-2, the J gene TRBJ2-7, with D unclear. V lost 2 bases, J lost 3 bases, and 11 bases lay in between. This CDR3 contains 14 residues. Germline-derived CDR1 and CDR2 are SGHTA and FQGNSA. The variable domain in full, with the rest retrieved from reference TRBV7-2 and TRBJ2-7, is GAGVSQSPSNKVTEKGKDVELRCDPISGHTALYWYRQSLGQGLEFLIYFQGNSAPDKSGLPSDRFSAERTGGSVSTLTIQRTQQEDSAVYLCASSLRVSGYEQYFGPGTRLTVT.

Remarks on this clone: A read error may account for a junction end that differs from germline. This chain links TRBV18 with TRBJ1-1; D is unresolved. The CDR3 is made up of 14 amino acids. Germline CDR1 KGHSH, CDR2 LQKENI. In nucleotides, the CDR3 is TGTGCCAGCGCACCGGCTCAGAAGAACACTGAAGCTTTCTTT. It translates to CASAPAQKNTEAFF.

The chain is built from TRBV13 and TRBJ2-7, with D maybe TRBD1 (5 bases). In germline, CDR1 is PRHDT, CDR2 FYEKMQ (reference sequence). Trimming left V 6 bases short and J 0 bases short, with 15 bases between. This CDR3 spans 15 amino acids. The CDR3 DNA sequence: TGTGCCAGCAGTCCTTCCCGACAGAACTCCTACGAGCAGTACTTC. It specifies CASSPSRQNSYEQYF.

This chain joins TRBV5-4 and TRBJ2-1, with 14 nucleotides matching TRBD2. CDR1 SGHNT and CDR2 YYREEE come from the germline V gene (reference sequence). The CDR3 runs to 16 residues. The V gene end was trimmed by 4 bases and the J gene end by 6 bases; junction bases not matched to a gene: 6. The CDR3 DNA sequence: TGTGCCAGCAGCGCAGGGACTAGCGGGAGTTTCAATGAGCAGTTCTTC. Its protein is CASSAGTSGSFNEQFF. The full variable domain, with the rest looked up from reference TRBV5-4 and TRBJ2-1, is ETGVTQSPTHLIKTRGQQVTLRCSSQSGHNTVSWYQQALGQGPQFIFQYYREEENGRGNFPPRFSGLQFPNYSSELNVNALELDDSALYLCASSAGTSGSFNEQFFGPGTRLTVL.

This chain joins TRBV27 and TRBJ1-6, with a weak D call TRBD1 (6 bases). V was clipped by 4 bases and J by 2 bases, with 12 bases between them. CDR1 and CDR2 from the germline V gene are MNHEY and SMNVEV (reference sequence). The CDR3 consists of 16 residues. CDR3 nucleotide sequence: TGTGCCAGCAGTTCTACAGGGCGTGCCTATAATTCACCCCTCCACTTT. Amino acids: CASSSTGRAYNSPLHF.

The chain employs TRBV5-6 and TRBJ2-7, with 7 bases fitting TRBD1. The V gene's germline CDR1 is SGHDT and CDR2 YYEEEE. The CDR3 loop spans 15 amino acids. Trimming took 0 bases from V and 5 from J; bases not matched to a gene: 8. The CDR3 DNA reads TGTGCCAGCAGCTTGGTAGAGGGGGCAGCGGACGAGCAGTACTTC. It is translated as CASSLVEGAADEQYF.

This clone was seen a few times. The V call is TRBV5-1, the J call TRBJ1-1, with D maybe TRBD1 (6 bases). Per the germline V gene, CDR1 is SGHRS and CDR2 is YFSETQ. Trimming stripped 2 bases from V and 8 bases from J, with 13 bases between. This CDR3 comprises 13 residues. This chain's CDR3 is CASSLQGINEAFF. CDR3 nucleotide sequence: TGCGCCAGCAGCTTACAGGGAATAAACGAAGCTTTCTTT.

The V and J genes are TRBV4-3 and TRBJ2-3; 7 bases match TRBD2. Germline loops: CDR1 LGHNA, CDR2 YSLEER. The CDR3 is made up of 15 amino acids. Trimming removed 4 bases from V and 2 bases from J; junction bases left unmatched: 6. In DNA form, the CDR3 reads TGCGCCAGCAGCCTCCTAGCGGAACCCACAGATACGCAGTATTTT. Protein: CASSLLAEPTDTQYF.

The J gene is TRBJ2-5, the V gene TRBV11-3, with TRBD2 matching over 16 bases. CDR3 length: 18 amino acids. Trimming removed 6 bases from V and 0 bases from J; junction bases left unmatched: 7. The germline CDR1 and CDR2 sequences are SGHNT and YENEEA. The CDR3 coding sequence is TGTGCCAGCAGTCGGGGGACTAGCGGGAGGGCCAACCAAGAGACCCAGTACTTC. Translated: CASSRGTSGRANQETQYF.

The rearrangement links TRBV11-3 to TRBJ2-5; TRBD2 matches 9 bases. This CDR3 region has 14 residues. Germline V gene lookup returns CDR1 SGHNT and CDR2 YENEEA. The trim removed 3 bases at V and 5 bases at J, leaving 4 bases unmatched. CDR3 in amino acids: CASSLGGRAETQYF. The CDR3 nucleotides are TGTGCCAGCAGCTTGGGCGGGAGGGCCGAGACCCAGTACTTC.

This clone was seen once. The V gene is TRBV6-2 or TRBV6-3, the J gene TRBJ1-5, with 9 positions matching TRBD1. In germline, CDR1 is MNHEY, CDR2 SVGEGT. The CDR3 loop spans 13 amino acids. Trimming removed 5 bases from V and 4 bases from J; junction bases left unmatched: 0. The CDR3 protein is CASSDRGNQPQHF. The DNA of the CDR3 is TGTGCCAGCAGTGACAGGGGGAATCAGCCCCAGCATTTT.

The CDR3 loop reads CASSTPQGYNQPQHF. CDR3 nucleotide sequence: TGTGCCAGCAGCACCCCACAGGGGTACAATCAGCCCCAGCATTTT. The gene calls are TRBV6-2 or TRBV6-3 and TRBJ1-5, with TRBD1 identical over 7 bases. CDR1 and CDR2 (germline): MNHEY, SVGEGT. There are 15 residues in the CDR3. The junction had 8 bases not matched to a gene; V was cut back by 6 bases and J by 3 bases.

This clone was observed a handful of times. The chain recombines TRBV30 with TRBJ2-2; D uncertain. This CDR3 region has 12 residues. CDR1 is GTSNPN and CDR2 is SVGIG in the germline V gene (reference sequence). The V end lost 3 bases, the J end lost 5 bases, and 7 bases lay between the germline ends. The CDR3 DNA follows: TGTGCCTGGAGCTGGGGAACCGGGGAGCTGTTTTTT. The encoded protein is CAWSWGTGELFF. Using reference TRBV30 and TRBJ2-2 for the parts outside the CDR3, the full variable domain is SQTIHQWPATLVQPVGSPLSLECTVEGTSNPNLYWYRQAAGRGLQLLFYSVGIGQISSEVPQNLSASRPQDRQFILSSKKLLLSDSGFYLCAWSWGTGELFFGEGSRLTVL.

The V and J genes are TRBV3-1 (or the pseudogene TRBV3-2) and TRBJ2-2; 8 bases agree with TRBD2. Germline V gene lookup returns CDR1 LGHDT and CDR2 YNNKEL (reference sequence). The CDR3 spans 16 residues. The V segment lost 3 bases and the J segment 4 bases; nucleotides outside the gene matches: 7. In nucleotides, the CDR3 is TGTGCCAGCAGCCATAGAGTAAGCGGGAGCACCGGGGAGCTGTTTTTT. Translating it yields CASSHRVSGSTGELFF.

The chain employs TRBV6-2 or TRBV6-3 and TRBJ1-1; D remains unclear. The germline V gene encodes CDR1 MNHEY and CDR2 SVGEGT. Trimming cost V 0 bases and J 5 bases, with 7 bases left between them. The CDR3 length is 13 residues. The CDR3 region is CASSYSTVTEAFF. The CDR3 DNA reads as TGTGCCAGCAGTTACTCGACGGTGACTGAAGCTTTCTTT.

The rearrangement joins TRBV5-1 to TRBJ1-2; the match to TRBD1 covers 10 bases. Per germline, CDR1 SGHRS and CDR2 YFSETQ. This CDR3 is built from 15 residues. Losses at the gene ends were 4 bases for V and 5 bases for J; bases not matched to a gene: 8. The chain's CDR3 is CASSPLTGGQYGYTF. The CDR3 bases are TGCGCCAGCAGCCCCCTGACAGGGGGCCAGTATGGCTACACCTTC.

V and J are TRBV3-1 (or the pseudogene TRBV3-2) and TRBJ2-7, with no clear D. Trimming removed 8 bases at V and 0 bases at J, with 11 bases between. Germline V CDR1 and CDR2: LGHDT, YNNKEL (reference sequence). There are 13 residues in the CDR3. CDR3 loop: CASRREDSYEQYF. The CDR3 DNA is TGTGCCAGCCGAAGGGAAGACTCCTACGAGCAGTACTTC.